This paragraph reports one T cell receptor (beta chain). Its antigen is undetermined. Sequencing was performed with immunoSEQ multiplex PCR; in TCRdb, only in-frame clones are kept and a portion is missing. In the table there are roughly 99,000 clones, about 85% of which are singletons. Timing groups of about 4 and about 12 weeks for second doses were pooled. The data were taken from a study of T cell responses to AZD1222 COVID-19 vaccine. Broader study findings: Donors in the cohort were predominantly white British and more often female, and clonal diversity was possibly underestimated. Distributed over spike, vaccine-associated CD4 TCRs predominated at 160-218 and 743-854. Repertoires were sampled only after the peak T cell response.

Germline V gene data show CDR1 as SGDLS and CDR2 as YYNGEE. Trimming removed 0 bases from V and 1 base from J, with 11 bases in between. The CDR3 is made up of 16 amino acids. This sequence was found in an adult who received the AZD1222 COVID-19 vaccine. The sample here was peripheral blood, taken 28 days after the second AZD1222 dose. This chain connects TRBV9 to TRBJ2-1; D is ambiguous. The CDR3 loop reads CASSVGLGTSYNEQFF. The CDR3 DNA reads TGTGCCAGCAGCGTAGGGTTGGGTACGTCCTACAATGAGCAGTTCTTC.